This T cell receptor beta chain derives from a study of blood T cells in healthy people across ages. Study-wide results and caveats: Both higher diversity and more naive CD4+ cells marked long-lived donors when set against aged donors.

With respect to this clonotype: Its matching antigen is unknown.

Trimming took 4 bases from V and 2 from J, leaving 5 bases between them. Germline-derived CDR1 and CDR2 are SNHLY and FYNNEI. The length of the CDR3 is 12 residues. Combining a sample-barcoded 5' primer with a J-beta primer mix, a second PCR ran for about 7 to 12 cycles. TCRdb redid the calling of the 5' RACE reads with MiXCR, one entry per CDR3 protein. The table shows 1.8 million or so distinct CDR3 sequences, with approximately 40% occurring only once. The V call is TRBV2, the J call TRBJ1-2, with D uncertain. The clonotype comes from a human donor in good health. Sequenced material: blood. The CDR3 here is CASSGINYGYTF. The CDR3 region has the DNA TGTGCCAGCAGTGGGATAAACTATGGCTACACCTTC.